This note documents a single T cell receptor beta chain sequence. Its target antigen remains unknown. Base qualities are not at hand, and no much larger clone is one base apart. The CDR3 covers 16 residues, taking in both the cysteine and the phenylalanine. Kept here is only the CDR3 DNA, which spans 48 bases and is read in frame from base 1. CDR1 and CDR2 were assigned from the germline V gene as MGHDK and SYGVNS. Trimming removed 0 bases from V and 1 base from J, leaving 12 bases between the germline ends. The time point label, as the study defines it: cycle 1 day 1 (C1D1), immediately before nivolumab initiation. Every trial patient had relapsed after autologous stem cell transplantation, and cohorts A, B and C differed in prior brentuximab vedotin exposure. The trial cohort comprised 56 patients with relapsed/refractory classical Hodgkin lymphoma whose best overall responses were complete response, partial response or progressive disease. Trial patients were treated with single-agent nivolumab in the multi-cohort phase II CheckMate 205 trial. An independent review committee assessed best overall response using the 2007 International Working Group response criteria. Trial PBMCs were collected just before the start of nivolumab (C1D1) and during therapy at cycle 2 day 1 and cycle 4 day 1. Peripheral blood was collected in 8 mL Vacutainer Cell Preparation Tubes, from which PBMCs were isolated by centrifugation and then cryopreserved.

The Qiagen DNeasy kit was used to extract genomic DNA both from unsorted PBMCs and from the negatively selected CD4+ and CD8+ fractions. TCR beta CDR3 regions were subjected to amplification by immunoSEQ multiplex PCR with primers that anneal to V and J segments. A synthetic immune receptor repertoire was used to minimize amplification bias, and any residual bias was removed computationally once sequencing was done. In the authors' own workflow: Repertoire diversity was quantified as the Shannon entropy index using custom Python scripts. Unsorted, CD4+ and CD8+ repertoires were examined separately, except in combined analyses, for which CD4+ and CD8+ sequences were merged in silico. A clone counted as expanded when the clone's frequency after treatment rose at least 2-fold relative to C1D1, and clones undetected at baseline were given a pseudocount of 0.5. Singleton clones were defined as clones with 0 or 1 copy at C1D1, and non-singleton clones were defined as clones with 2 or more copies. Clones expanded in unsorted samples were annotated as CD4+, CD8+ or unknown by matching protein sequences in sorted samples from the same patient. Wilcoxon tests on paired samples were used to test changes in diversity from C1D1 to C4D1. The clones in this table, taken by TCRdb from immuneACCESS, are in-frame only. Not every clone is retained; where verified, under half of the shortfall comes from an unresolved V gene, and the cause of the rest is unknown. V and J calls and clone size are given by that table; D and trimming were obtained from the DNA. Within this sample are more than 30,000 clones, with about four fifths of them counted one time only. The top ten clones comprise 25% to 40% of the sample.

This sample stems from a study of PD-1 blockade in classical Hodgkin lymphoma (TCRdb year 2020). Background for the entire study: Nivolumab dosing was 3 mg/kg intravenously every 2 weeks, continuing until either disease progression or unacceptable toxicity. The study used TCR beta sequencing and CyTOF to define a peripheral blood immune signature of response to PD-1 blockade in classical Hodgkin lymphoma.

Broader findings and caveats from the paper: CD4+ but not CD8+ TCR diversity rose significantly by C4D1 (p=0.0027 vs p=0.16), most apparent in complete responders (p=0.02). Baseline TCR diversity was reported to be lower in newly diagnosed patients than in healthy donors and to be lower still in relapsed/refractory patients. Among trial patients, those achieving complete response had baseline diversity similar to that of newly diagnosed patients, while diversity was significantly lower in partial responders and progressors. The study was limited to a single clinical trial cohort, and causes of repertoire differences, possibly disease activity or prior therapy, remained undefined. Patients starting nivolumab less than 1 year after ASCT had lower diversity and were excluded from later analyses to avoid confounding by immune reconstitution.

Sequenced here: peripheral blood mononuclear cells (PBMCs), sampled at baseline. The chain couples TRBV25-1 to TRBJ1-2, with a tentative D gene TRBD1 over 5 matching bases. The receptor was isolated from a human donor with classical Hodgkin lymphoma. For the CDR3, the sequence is CASSEYPRGNNYGYTF. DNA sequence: TGTGCCAGCAGTGAATATCCCCGGGGGAATAACTATGGCTACACCTTC.